This section outlines one TCR beta chain sequence together with its context. This specimen belongs to a study of blood T cell repertoires in COVID-19. About the study: Acute-phase and convalescent COVID-19 samples originated in the United States, Italy and Spain. From T cells, B-cell-depleted T cells, or PBMCs came the material, which was cDNA or gDNA.

Under the authors' procedure: The assay estimated nucleated cells by amplifying reference gene primers. The repertoire was sequenced with immunoSEQ multiplex PCR; TCRdb's copy has only in-frame clones and lacks some. The V and J calls and the clone size are those of that table, but D and trimming were determined from the DNA. There are around 140,000 clones in the sample; 65% to 90% occur only once, and around 8.5% lies in the top ten. Trimming at V came to 4 bases and at J to 2 bases, leaving 4 bases not matched to a gene. Per germline, CDR1 SGHTA and CDR2 FQGNSA. This CDR3 is 16 amino acids long. Material: peripheral blood. The chain combines TRBV7-2 with TRBJ2-2, with TRBD2 identical over 10 bases. The clonotype originates from a human donor in a cohort sampled during active COVID-19. CDR3 DNA sequence: TGTGCCAGCAGCTCAACTAGCGGGATTAACACCGGGGAGCTGTTTTTT. This translates into CASSSTSGINTGELFF.